This T cell receptor beta chain was recorded in a study of blood T cell repertoires in COVID-19. In germline, CDR1 is SGHAT, CDR2 FQNNGV. V shed 6 bases, J shed 12 bases, and the junction held 7 bases outside the gene matches. The CDR3 covers 14 residues. Under the authors' procedure: Reference gene primer amplification gave nucleated cell count estimates. Profiled with immunoSEQ multiplex PCR; TCRdb holds only in-frame clones, not every one. That table gives V, J and clone size, and the DNA gave D and trimming. The sample contains approximately 220,000 clones, around 84% of which appear only once. Ages ranged from 18 to 89 years, with residence in approximately 23 US areas.

The chain couples TRBV11-2 to TRBJ2-1; 14 nucleotides line up with TRBD2. The sequencing sample was made of PBMCs or T cells enriched from blood (not recorded which). The receptor's source is a middle-aged woman who had recovered from COVID-19. The CDR3 nucleotides are TGTGCCAGCAGGGCTGGACTAGCGGGAGGCGGGCAGTTCTTC. It codes for CASRAGLAGGGQFF.